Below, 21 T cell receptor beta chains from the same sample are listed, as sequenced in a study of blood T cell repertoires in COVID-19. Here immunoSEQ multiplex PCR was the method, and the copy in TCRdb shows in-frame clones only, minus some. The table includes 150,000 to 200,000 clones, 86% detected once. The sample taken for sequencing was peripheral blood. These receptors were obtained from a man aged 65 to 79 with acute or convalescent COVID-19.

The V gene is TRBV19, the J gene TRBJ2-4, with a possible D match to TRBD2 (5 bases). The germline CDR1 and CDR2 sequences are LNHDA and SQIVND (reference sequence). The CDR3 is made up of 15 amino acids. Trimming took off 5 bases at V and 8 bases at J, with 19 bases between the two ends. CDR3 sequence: CASSPWIQPRDIQYF. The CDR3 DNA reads TGTGCCAGTAGTCCCTGGATTCAGCCGAGGGACATTCAGTACTTC.

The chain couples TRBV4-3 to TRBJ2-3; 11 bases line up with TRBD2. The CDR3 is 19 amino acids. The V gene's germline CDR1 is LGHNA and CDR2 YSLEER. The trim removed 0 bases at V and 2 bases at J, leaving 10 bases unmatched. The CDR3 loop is CASSQDPHLAGGITDTQYF. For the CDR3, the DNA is TGCGCCAGCAGCCAAGATCCCCACCTAGCGGGGGGCATCACAGATACGCAGTATTTT.

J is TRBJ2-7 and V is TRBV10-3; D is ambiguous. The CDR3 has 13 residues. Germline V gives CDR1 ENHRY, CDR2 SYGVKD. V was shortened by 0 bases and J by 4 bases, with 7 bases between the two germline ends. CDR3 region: CAISESTVYEQYF. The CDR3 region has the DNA TGTGCCATCAGTGAGTCTACTGTTTACGAGCAGTACTTC.

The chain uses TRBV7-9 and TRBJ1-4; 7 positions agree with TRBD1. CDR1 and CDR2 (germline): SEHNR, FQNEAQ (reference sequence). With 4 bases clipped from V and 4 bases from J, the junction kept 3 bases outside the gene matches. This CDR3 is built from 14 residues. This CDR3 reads CASSSGQLNEKLFF. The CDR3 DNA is TGTGCCAGCAGCTCGGGACAGCTTAATGAAAAACTGTTTTTT.

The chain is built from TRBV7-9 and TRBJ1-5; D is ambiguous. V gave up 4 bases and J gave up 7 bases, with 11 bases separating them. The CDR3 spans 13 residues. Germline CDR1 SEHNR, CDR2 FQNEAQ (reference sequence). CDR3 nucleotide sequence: TGTGCCAGCAGCTCCCGCGCGTACCAGCCCCAGCATTTT. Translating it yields CASSSRAYQPQHF.

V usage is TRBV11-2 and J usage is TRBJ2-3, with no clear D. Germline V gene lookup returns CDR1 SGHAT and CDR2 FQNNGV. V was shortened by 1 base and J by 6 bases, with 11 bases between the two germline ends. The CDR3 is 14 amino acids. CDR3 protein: CASSLGGPADTQYF. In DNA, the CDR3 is TGTGCCAGCAGCTTAGGAGGTCCTGCCGATACGCAGTATTTT.

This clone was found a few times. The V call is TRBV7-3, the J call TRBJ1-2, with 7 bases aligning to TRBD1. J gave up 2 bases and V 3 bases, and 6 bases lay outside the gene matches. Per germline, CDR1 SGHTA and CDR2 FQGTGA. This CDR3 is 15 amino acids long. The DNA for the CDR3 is TGTGCCAGCAGCTTTGCCGGGACAGACAACTATGGCTACACCTTC. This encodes CASSFAGTDNYGYTF.

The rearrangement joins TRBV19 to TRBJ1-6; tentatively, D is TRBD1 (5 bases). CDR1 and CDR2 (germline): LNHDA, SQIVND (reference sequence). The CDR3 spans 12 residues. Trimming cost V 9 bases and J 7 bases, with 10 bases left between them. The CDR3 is CASPRGNSPLHF. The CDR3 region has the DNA TGTGCCAGCCCCCGGGGGAATTCACCCCTCCACTTT. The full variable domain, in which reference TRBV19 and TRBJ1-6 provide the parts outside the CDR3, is DGGITQSPKYLFRKEGQNVTLSCEQNLNHDAMYWYRQDPGQGLRLIYYSQIVNDFQKGDIAEGYSVSREKKESFPLTVTSAQKNPTAFYLCASPRGNSPLHFGNGTRLTVT.

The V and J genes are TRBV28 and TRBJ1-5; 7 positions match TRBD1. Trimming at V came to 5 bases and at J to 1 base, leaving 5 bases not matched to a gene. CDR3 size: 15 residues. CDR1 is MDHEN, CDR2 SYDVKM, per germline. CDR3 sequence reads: CASSPRTGSNQPQHF. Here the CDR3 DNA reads TGTGCCAGCAGTCCTCGGACAGGCAGCAATCAGCCCCAGCATTTT.

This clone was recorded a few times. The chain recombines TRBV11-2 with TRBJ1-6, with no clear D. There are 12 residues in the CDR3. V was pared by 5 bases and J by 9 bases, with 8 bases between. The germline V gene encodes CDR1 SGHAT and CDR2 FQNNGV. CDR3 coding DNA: TGTGCCAGCAGCCCGCCTAGTTCACCCCTCCACTTT. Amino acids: CASSPPSSPLHF.

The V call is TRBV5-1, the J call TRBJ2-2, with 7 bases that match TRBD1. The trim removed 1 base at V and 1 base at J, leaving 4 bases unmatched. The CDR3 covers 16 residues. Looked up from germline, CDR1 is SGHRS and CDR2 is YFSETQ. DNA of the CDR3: TGCGCCAGCAGCTTGATGGCAGGGGGGAACACCGGGGAGCTGTTTTTT. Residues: CASSLMAGGNTGELFF. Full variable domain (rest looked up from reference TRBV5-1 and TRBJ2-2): KAGVTQTPRYLIKTRGQQVTLSCSPISGHRSVSWYQQTPGQGLQFLFEYFSETQRNKGNFPGRFSGRQFSNSRSEMNVSTLELGDSALYLCASSLMAGGNTGELFFGEGSRLTVL.

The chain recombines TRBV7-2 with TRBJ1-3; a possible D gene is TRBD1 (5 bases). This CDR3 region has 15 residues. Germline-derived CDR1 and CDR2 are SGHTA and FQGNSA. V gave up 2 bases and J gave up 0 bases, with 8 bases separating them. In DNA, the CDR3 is TGTGCCAGCAGCTTAAGGGGTCCCTCTGGAAACACCATATATTTT. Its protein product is CASSLRGPSGNTIYF.

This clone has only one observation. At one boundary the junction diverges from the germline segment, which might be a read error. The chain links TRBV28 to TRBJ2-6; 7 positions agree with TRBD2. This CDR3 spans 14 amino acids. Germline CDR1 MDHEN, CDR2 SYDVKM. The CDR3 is CASRGGLGASVLTF. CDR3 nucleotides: TGTGCCAGCAGGGGAGGGCTCGGGGCCAGCGTCCTGACTTTC.

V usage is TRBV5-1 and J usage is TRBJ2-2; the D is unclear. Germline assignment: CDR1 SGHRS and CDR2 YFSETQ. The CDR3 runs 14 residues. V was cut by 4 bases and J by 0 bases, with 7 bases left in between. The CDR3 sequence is CASSLQTNTGELFF. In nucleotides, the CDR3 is TGCGCCAGCAGCCTCCAGACGAACACCGGGGAGCTGTTTTTT.

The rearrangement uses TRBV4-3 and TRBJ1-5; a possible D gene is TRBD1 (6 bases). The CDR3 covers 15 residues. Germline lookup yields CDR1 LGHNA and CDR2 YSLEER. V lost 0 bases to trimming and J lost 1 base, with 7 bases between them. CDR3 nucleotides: TGCGCCAGCAGCCAAGACAGGGGAAGCAATCAGCCCCAGCATTTT. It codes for CASSQDRGSNQPQHF.

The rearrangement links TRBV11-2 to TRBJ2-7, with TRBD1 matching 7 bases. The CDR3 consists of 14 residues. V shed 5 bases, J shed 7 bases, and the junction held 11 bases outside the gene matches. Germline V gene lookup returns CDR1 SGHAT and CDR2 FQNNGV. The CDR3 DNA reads TGTGCCAGCAGCAACCCGAACAGGGGCCTGGAGCAGTACTTC. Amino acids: CASSNPNRGLEQYF.

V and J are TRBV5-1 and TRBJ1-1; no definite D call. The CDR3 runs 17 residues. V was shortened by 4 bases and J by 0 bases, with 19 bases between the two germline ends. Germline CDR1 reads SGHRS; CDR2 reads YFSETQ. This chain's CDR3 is CASSPGEGWSMNTEAFF. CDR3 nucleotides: TGCGCCAGCAGCCCGGGAGAGGGTTGGTCGATGAACACTGAAGCTTTCTTT.

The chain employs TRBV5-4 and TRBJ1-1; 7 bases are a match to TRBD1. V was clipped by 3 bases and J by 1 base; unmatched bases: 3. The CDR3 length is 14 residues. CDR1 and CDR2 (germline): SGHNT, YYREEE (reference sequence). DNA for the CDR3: TGTGCCAGCAGCTGGGACAGTGGGAACACTGAAGCTTTCTTT. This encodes CASSWDSGNTEAFF. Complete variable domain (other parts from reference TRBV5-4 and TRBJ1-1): ETGVTQSPTHLIKTRGQQVTLRCSSQSGHNTVSWYQQALGQGPQFIFQYYREEENGRGNFPPRFSGLQFPNYSSELNVNALELDDSALYLCASSWDSGNTEAFFGQGTRLTVV.

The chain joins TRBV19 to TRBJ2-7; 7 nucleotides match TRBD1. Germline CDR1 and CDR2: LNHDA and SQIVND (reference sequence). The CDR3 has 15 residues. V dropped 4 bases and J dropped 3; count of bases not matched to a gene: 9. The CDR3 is CASSTQTGPNYEQYF. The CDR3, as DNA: TGTGCCAGTAGTACCCAGACAGGGCCCAACTACGAGCAGTACTTC.

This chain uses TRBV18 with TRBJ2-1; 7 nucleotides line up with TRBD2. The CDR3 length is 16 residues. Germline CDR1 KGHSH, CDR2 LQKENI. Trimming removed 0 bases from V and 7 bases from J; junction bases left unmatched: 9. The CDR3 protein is CASSPPAGTTLNEQFF. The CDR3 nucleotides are TGTGCCAGCTCACCACCTGCCGGGACTACTTTAAATGAGCAGTTCTTC. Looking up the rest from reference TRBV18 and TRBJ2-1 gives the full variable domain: NAGVMQNPRHLVRRRGQEARLRCSPMKGHSHVYWYRQLPEEGLKFMVYLQKENIIDESGMPKERFSAEFPKEGPSILRIQQVVRGDSAAYFCASSPPAGTTLNEQFFGPGTRLTVL.

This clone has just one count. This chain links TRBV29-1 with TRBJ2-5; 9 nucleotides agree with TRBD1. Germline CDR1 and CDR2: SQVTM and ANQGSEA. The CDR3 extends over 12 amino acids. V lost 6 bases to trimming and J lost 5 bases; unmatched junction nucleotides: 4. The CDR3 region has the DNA TGCAGCGTGGGACAGGGTTCGGAGACCCAGTACTTC. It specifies CSVGQGSETQYF.